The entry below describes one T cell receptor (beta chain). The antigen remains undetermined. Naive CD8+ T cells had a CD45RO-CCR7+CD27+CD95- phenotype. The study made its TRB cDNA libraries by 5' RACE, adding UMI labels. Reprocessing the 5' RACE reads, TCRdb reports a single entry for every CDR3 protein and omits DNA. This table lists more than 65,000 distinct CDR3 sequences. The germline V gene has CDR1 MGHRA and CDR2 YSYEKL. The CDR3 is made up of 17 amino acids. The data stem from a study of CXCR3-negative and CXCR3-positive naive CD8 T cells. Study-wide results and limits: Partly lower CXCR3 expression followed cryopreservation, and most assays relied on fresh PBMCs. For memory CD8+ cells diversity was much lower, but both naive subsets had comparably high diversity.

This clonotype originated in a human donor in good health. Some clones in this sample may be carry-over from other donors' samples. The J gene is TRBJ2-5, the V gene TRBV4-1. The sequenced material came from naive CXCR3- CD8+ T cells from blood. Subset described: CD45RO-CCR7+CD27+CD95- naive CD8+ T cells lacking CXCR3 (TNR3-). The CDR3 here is CASSQDDWELNLPTQYF.